The next 9 T cell receptor beta chains were all read from a single sample in a study of blood T cell repertoires in COVID-19. Produced via immunoSEQ multiplex PCR; TCRdb's table is partial and in-frame only. In the table there are 200,000 or so clones, approximately 92% of which are singletons. The specimen was PBMCs or T cells enriched from blood (not recorded which). Every receptor here comes from a woman aged 18 to 35 in a cohort exposed to, infected with or recovered from COVID-19 (not recorded which).

This chain connects TRBV30 to TRBJ2-7; TRBD1 might be the D (5 bases). V was clipped by 0 bases and J by 4 bases, with 13 bases between them. The CDR3 length is 14 residues. CDR1 and CDR2 (germline): GTSNPN, SVGIG (reference sequence). The CDR3 here is CAWSVGGHTYEQYF. Written as DNA, the CDR3 is TGTGCCTGGAGTGTAGGCGGACACACTTACGAGCAGTACTTC. The full variable domain, with the rest looked up from reference TRBV30 and TRBJ2-7, is SQTIHQWPATLVQPVGSPLSLECTVEGTSNPNLYWYRQAAGRGLQLLFYSVGIGQISSEVPQNLSASRPQDRQFILSSKKLLLSDSGFYLCAWSVGGHTYEQYFGPGTRLTVT.

This rearrangement joins TRBV2 to TRBJ1-5; 7 bases are a match to TRBD1. CDR3 length: 15 amino acids. Per germline, CDR1 SNHLY and CDR2 FYNNEI. After removal of 6 bases from V and 5 bases from J, the junction contained 10 bases not matched to a gene. The CDR3 protein is CASSDPGQWDQPQHF. The DNA for the CDR3 is TGTGCCAGCAGCGATCCGGGACAGTGGGATCAGCCCCAGCATTTT.

The chain employs TRBV11-1 and TRBJ1-1; 9 nucleotides line up with TRBD1. J lost 4 bases, V lost 4 bases, and 7 bases had no gene match. The length of the CDR3 is 15 residues. Germline CDR1 reads SGHAT; CDR2 reads FQDESV (reference sequence). The CDR3 spells CASSYDRGASTEAFF. CDR3 DNA sequence: TGTGCCAGCAGCTATGACAGGGGGGCATCCACTGAAGCTTTCTTT. Based on the CDR3 plus reference TRBV11-1 and TRBJ1-1, the full variable domain is EAEVAQSPRYKITEKSQAVAFWCDPISGHATLYWYRQILGQGPELLVQFQDESVVDDSQLPKDRFSAERLKGVDSTLKIQPAELGDSAMYLCASSYDRGASTEAFFGQGTRLTVV.

The rearrangement joins TRBV24-1 to TRBJ1-5, with 9 bases that match TRBD1. The CDR3 has 15 amino acids. Germline values: CDR1 KGHDR, CDR2 SFDVKD. The J segment lost 7 bases and the V segment lost 5 bases, leaving 8 bases of the junction unmatched. For the CDR3, the DNA is TGTGCCACCAGTGCTGGGGGACAGGGATGGCAGCCCCAGCATTTT. Its translation: CATSAGGQGWQPQHF.

The chain is built from TRBV27 and TRBJ2-7, with 10 positions matching TRBD2. From germline, CDR1 is MNHEY and CDR2 SMNVEV (reference sequence). With V trimmed by 5 bases and J by 3 bases, 4 bases remained unmatched. The length of the CDR3 is 14 residues. CDR3 nucleotides: TGTGCCAGCAGTAGCGGGGGGGCGATCTACGAGCAGTACTTC. Protein: CASSSGGAIYEQYF.

In nucleotides, the CDR3 is TGTGCCAGCAGCGTAGGTGGCCTCTCCTACAATGAGCAGTTCTTC. As protein: CASSVGGLSYNEQFF. The V gene is TRBV9, the J gene TRBJ2-1; no clear D. The CDR3 has 15 residues. Trimming took off 0 bases at V and 0 bases at J, with 7 bases between the two ends. Germline V CDR1 and CDR2: SGDLS, YYNGEE.

This sequence joins TRBV18 and TRBJ1-6; D might be TRBD1 (6 bases). The V gene lost 2 bases and the J gene lost 9 bases, with 17 bases spanning the gap. Germline loops: CDR1 KGHSH, CDR2 LQKENI. The CDR3 sequence is 16 residues long. The CDR3 loop reads CASSPFGGALSSPLHF. The CDR3 bases are TGTGCCAGCTCACCATTTGGGGGGGCCTTGAGTTCACCCCTCCACTTT.

The chain has TRBV19 and TRBJ2-5; 13 bases match TRBD2. After removal of 4 bases from V and 5 bases from J, the junction contained 7 bases not matched to a gene. Germline CDR1 LNHDA, CDR2 SQIVND (reference sequence). The CDR3 has 16 amino acids. For the CDR3, the DNA is TGTGCCAGTAGTAGGACTAGCGGGGGCACCGAGGAGACCCAGTACTTC. Translated: CASSRTSGGTEETQYF.

This chain uses TRBV13 with TRBJ1-1; the match to TRBD1 covers 7 bases. The CDR3 is 16 amino acids. CDR1 PRHDT and CDR2 FYEKMQ come from the germline V gene (reference sequence). The trim removed 1 base at V and 3 bases at J, leaving 8 bases unmatched. The CDR3 here is CASSLAYRGGDTEAFF. As DNA, the CDR3 is TGTGCCAGCAGCTTAGCCTACAGGGGCGGGGACACTGAAGCTTTCTTT. Drawing the rest from reference TRBV13 and TRBJ1-1, the complete variable domain is AAGVIQSPRHLIKEKRETATLKCYPIPRHDTVYWYQQGPGQDPQFLISFYEKMQSDKGSIPDRFSAQQFSDYHSELNMSSLELGDSALYFCASSLAYRGGDTEAFFGQGTRLTVV.